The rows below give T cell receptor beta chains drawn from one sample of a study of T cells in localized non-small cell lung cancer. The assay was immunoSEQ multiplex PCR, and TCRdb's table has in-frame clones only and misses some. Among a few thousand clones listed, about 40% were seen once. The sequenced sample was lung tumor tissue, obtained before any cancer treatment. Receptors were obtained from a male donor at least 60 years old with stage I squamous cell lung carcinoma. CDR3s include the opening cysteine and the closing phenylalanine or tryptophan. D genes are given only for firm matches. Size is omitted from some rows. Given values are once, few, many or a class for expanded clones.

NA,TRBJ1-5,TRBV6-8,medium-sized,CASSGQINQPQHF,TGTGCCAGCAGCGGACAGATCAATCAGCCCCAGCATTTT
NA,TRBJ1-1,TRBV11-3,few,CASSLVAQMNTEAFF,TGTGCCAGCAGCTTAGTCGCGCAGATGAACACTGAAGCTTTCTTT
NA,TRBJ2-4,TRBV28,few,CATEGGREVKNIQYF,TGTGCCACCGAGGGAGGCAGAGAAGTCAAAAACATTCAGTACTTC
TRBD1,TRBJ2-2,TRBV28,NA,CASSLRYRGNTGELFF,TGTGCCAGCAGTTTAAGATACAGGGGTAACACCGGGGAGCTGTTTTTT
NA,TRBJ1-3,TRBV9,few,CAGGSSTSGNTIYF,TGTGCCGGCGGATCCTCCACTTCTGGAAACACCATATATTTT
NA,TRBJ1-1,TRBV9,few,CASSVSPGGRNTEAFF,TGTGCCAGCAGCGTAAGCCCCGGGGGGAGGAACACTGAAGCTTTCTTT
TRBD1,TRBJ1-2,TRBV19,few,CASSIRGQEGYTF,TGTGCCAGTAGTATAAGGGGGCAGGAAGGCTACACCTTC
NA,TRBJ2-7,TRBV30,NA,CAWSGGRGSEQYF,TGTGCCTGGAGTGGAGGCAGGGGCTCCGAGCAGTACTTC
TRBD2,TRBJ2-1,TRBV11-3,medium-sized,CASSNTTSGSGNEQFF,TGTGCCAGCAGCAACACTACTAGCGGGAGCGGCAATGAGCAGTTCTTC
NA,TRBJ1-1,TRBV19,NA,CASSPFPRQGGTEAFF,TGTGCCAGTAGTCCCTTCCCGCGGCAGGGCGGCACTGAAGCTTTCTTT
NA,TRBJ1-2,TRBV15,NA,CATSRDQWASGYTF,TGTGCCACCAGCAGAGATCAATGGGCGTCCGGCTACACCTTC
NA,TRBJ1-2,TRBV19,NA,CASSMEGGYTF,TGTGCCAGTAGTATGGAGGGCGGCTACACCTTC
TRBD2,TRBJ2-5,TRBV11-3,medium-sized,CASSASSGAWEETQYF,TGTGCCAGCAGCGCTTCTAGCGGAGCCTGGGAAGAGACCCAGTACTTC
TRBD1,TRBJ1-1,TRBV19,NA,CASSIFPGQGDQAFF,TGTGCCAGTAGTATTTTCCCCGGACAGGGGGATCAAGCTTTCTTT
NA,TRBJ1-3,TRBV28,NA,CASSLARLSGNTIYF,TGTGCCAGCAGTTTAGCCAGGCTCTCTGGAAACACCATATATTTT
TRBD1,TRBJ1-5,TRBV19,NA,CASSRTGSNQPQHF,TGTGCCAGTAGTCGGACAGGGAGCAATCAGCCCCAGCATTTT
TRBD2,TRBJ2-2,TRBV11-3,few,CASSLVAGGTGELFF,TGTGCCAGCAGCTTAGTGGCGGGAGGTACCGGGGAGCTGTTTTTT
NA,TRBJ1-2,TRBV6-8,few,CAISQGQYGYTF,TGTGCCATCTCCCAGGGGCAATATGGTTACACCTTC
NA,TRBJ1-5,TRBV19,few,CASRSSNQPQHF,TGTGCCAGTAGGTCTAGCAATCAGCCCCAGCATTTT
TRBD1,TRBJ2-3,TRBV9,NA,CASSATGGNTDTQYF,TGTGCCAGCAGCGCGACAGGGGGCAACACAGATACGCAGTATTTT
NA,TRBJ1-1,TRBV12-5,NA,CASGLVGGDTEAFF,TGTGCTAGTGGTTTGGTAGGAGGGGACACTGAAGCTTTCTTT
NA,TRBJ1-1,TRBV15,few,CATSPNVITTVAFF,TGTGCCACCAGCCCAAACGTCATAACAACGGTGGCTTTCTTT
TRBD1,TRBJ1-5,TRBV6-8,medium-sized,CASIQGASQPQHF,TGTGCCAGCATACAGGGGGCGAGTCAGCCCCAGCATTTT
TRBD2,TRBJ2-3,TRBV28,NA,CASTPLRAAGVPDTQYF,TGTGCCAGCACTCCCCTAAGAGCGGCGGGAGTCCCAGATACGCAGTATTTT
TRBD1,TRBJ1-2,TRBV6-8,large,CASSLSTGVGVYGYTF,TGTGCCAGCAGTTTATCCACAGGGGTCGGAGTCTATGGCTACACCTTC
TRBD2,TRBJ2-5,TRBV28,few,CASSLRLAGGETQYF,TGTGCCAGCAGTTTACGACTAGCGGGAGGAGAGACCCAGTACTTC
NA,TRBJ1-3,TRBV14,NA,CASSPGGVRNTIYF,TGTGCCAGCAGCCCCGGGGGCGTCAGAAACACCATATATTTT
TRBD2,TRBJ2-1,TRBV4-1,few,CASSQGLADNEQFF,TGCGCCAGCAGCCAAGGACTAGCGGACAATGAGCAGTTCTTC
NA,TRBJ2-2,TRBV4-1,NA,CASSQQQVTGELFF,TGCGCCAGCAGCCAACAACAGGTCACCGGGGAGCTGTTTTTT
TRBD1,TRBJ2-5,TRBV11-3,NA,CASTRGRPGQAQETQYF,TGTGCCAGCACCCGCGGCCGGCCGGGACAGGCCCAAGAGACCCAGTACTTC
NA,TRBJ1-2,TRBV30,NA,CAWSVRGRERGYTF,TGTGCCTGGAGTGTACGGGGCAGGGAGAGAGGCTACACCTTC
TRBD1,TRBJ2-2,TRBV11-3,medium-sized,CASSLQGAWVGELFF,TGTGCCAGCAGCTTGCAGGGGGCGTGGGTCGGGGAGCTGTTTTTT
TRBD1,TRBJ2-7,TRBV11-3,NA,CASSFGTGAYEQYF,TGTGCCAGCAGCTTCGGGACAGGGGCTTACGAGCAGTACTTC
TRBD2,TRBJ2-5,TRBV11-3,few,CASSFLAGDGETQYF,TGTGCCAGCAGCTTCCTAGCGGGAGATGGAGAGACCCAGTACTTC
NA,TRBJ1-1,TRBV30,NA,CAWSPRRTEAFF,TGTGCCTGGAGCCCGAGGAGGACTGAAGCTTTCTTT
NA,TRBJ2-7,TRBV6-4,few,CASEGKGGSYEQYF,TGTGCCAGCGAGGGAAAAGGGGGCTCCTACGAGCAGTACTTC
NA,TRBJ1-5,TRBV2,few,CASSVLSQPQHF,TGTGCCAGCAGTGTGCTCAGTCAGCCCCAGCATTTT
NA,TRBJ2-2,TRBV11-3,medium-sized,CASSLWDNSYTGELFF,TGTGCCAGCAGCTTGTGGGACAACTCTTACACCGGGGAGCTGTTTTTT
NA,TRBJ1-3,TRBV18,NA,CASSPTRGNTIYF,TGTGCCAGCTCACCGACACGAGGAAACACCATATATTTT
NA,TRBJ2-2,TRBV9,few,CASSVEQANTGELFF,TGTGCCAGCAGCGTGGAGCAAGCGAACACCGGGGAGCTGTTTTTT
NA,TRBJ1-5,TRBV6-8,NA,CASSRQRGMNNQPQHF,TGTGCCAGCAGTAGACAGAGAGGAATGAACAATCAGCCCCAGCATTTT